The sequence of this TCR beta chain was determined in a study of cytomegalovirus exposure and HLA in healthy donors. Study in general: Early release data held 85 million or so unique TCRs from HLA-typed donors.

PCR employed 60 Vbeta and 13 Jbeta primers. Generated by immunoSEQ multiplex PCR, the TCRdb table keeps only in-frame clones and is missing some. This sample contains about 110,000 clones. Germline V gene lookup returns CDR1 SGHRS and CDR2 YFSETQ. Unmatched junction bases numbered 1, after V lost 3 bases and J lost 3 bases. This CDR3 contains 13 residues. The sample taken for sequencing was PBMCs. This sequence was found in a man in his forties in good health and CMV-seropositive. The gene calls are TRBV5-1 and TRBJ2-7; TRBD1 aligns across 9 bases. The CDR3 reads CASSSGQGYEQYF. CDR3 DNA sequence: TGCGCCAGCAGCTCGGGACAGGGCTACGAGCAGTACTTC. Supplemented by reference TRBV5-1 and TRBJ2-7, the full variable domain reads KAGVTQTPRYLIKTRGQQVTLSCSPISGHRSVSWYQQTPGQGLQFLFEYFSETQRNKGNFPGRFSGRQFSNSRSEMNVSTLELGDSALYLCASSSGQGYEQYFGPGTRLTVT.